This TCR beta chain is drawn from a study of blood T cell repertoires in COVID-19. As for the study in general: Samples of COVID-19 (acute and convalescent) were obtained from the United States, Italy and Spain.

Repertoires were generated with immunoSEQ multiplex PCR, while TCRdb's copy carries only in-frame clones and drops some. The top ten hold approximately 0.85% of the sample, which has a few hundred thousand clones, roughly nine tenths seen once. CDR1 is GTSNPN and CDR2 is SVGIG in the germline V gene (reference sequence). The CDR3 is 12 residues long. Trimming cost V 0 bases and J 8 bases, with 10 bases left between them. The chain carries TRBV30 and TRBJ1-2; D remains ambiguous. This TCR derives from a woman aged 40 to 50 who had recovered from COVID-19. The sample was peripheral blood. This CDR3 reads CAWSVPEMGYTF. Here the CDR3 DNA reads TGTGCCTGGAGTGTACCGGAGATGGGCTACACCTTC.